Below, one TCR beta chain is given with its context. Without a recorded count, this clonotype is taken to be medium-sized (0.01 to 0.1%) from its frequency. No antigen is known for it. Each CD8+ T cell subset was flow-sorted in triplicate, with 300,000 or so cells per subset placed directly into RLT lysis buffer. Naive CD8+ T cells were defined stringently as CD45RO-CCR7+CD27+CD95- to exclude memory contaminants. Peripheral blood mononuclear cells were isolated from buffy coats using standard density gradient centrifugation. Naive CXCR3-negative and CXCR3-positive CD8+ T cells were flow-sorted using a FACSAria III. An RNeasy Mini Kit was used to extract total RNA from the sorted cells. This sample is drawn from a study of CXCR3-negative and CXCR3-positive naive CD8 T cells (dated by TCRdb to the late 2010s). Study-level background: In total, 110 million to 150 million TRB reads were obtained, corresponding to roughly 1.5 +/- 0.3 million reads per library. The diversity and physicochemical repertoire analyses included 11 donors pooled from two independent experiments. The TRBV-TRBJ cluster analysis covered naive subsets from several donors and memory cells from 3 donors.

Sequencing took place on a NextSeq 550. The Human TCR Profiling Kit (MiLaboratory) was used to make UMI-labeled 5' RACE TRB cDNA libraries. The full amount of extracted RNA was used for cDNA synthesis, and the full amount of resulting cDNA was used for PCR amplification. Libraries were prepared in parallel using an identical number of PCR cycles. Under the source paper's analysis protocol: About 54,000 +/- 9,700 unique UMI-labeled TRB cDNA molecules per library were extracted with MIGEC and MiXCR, with at least two reads per UMI required. Each library averaged about 40,000 +/- 10,000 functional in-frame TRB CDR3 nucleotide clonotypes without stop codons. After each sample was downsampled to 5000 UMI-labeled TRB molecules, VDJtools was used to calculate diversity metrics such as normalized Shannon-Wiener and Chao1. Clonotype-size-weighted physicochemical properties of the central five CDR3 residues (interaction energy, strength, volume and Kidera factor 4) were computed in VDJtools. Based on TCRdb reprocessing of the reads, there is one entry per CDR3 protein sequence, and DNA is missing. These V and J calls originate from TCRdb's pipeline instead of the authors' own analysis. The record for this sample contains around 3,000 distinct CDR3 sequences. Over 1.1% of the sample comes from the top ten.

Broad study findings and their caveats: CXCR3 expression partially decreased after cryopreservation, so most assays used freshly isolated PBMCs. TRB CDR3s from CXCR3-positive naive cells showed higher hydrophobicity (lower Kidera factor 4), lower energy, and higher strength and volume indices than CXCR3-negative naive cells. Similar TRBV-TRBJ usage was shown by naive CXCR3-negative and CXCR3-positive cells from the same donor, whereas distinct patterns were shown by memory cells. Surface CD5, linked to self-reactivity in mice, was comparable between naive subsets; TCR interaction strength was therefore also inferred from TRB CDR3 physicochemical properties. Both naive subsets had comparably high repertoire diversity, while memory CD8+ T cells had much lower repertoire diversity.

Including cysteine and phenylalanine, the CDR3 has 14 amino acids. The DNA sequence is not available. Sequences MNHEY (CDR1) and SMNVEV (CDR2) are obtained from the germline V gene (reference sequence). This sequence was found in a human donor in good health. Some clones in this sample may be carry-over from other donors' samples. This sequence uses TRBV27 and TRBJ2-1; TCRdb selects TRBD2, and the lack of DNA leaves this call unchecked. Sequenced input: naive CXCR3+ CD8+ T cells from blood. What the cell subset or site label conveys for this sample: CD45RO-CCR7+CD27+CD95- naive CD8+ T cells expressing CXCR3 (TNR3+). The CDR3 protein: CASSSGGALNEQFF.